These T cell receptor beta chains were read from a single sample in a study of cytotoxic CD8 clonotypes in ibrutinib-treated CLL. Sequencing was performed with immunoSEQ multiplex PCR; in TCRdb, only in-frame clones are kept and a portion is missing. Of 45,000 to 50,000 clones in the sample, roughly 57% are singletons; the top ten hold around a third. The specimen was PBMCs, collected after 12 months of ibrutinib treatment. These receptors were taken from a human donor with chronic lymphocytic leukemia. CDR3s include the opening cysteine and the closing phenylalanine or tryptophan. Each record gives: V gene, clone size, D gene, J gene, CDR3 DNA, CDR3 protein. D genes are given only for firm matches. Clone size is shown for a subset of rows, as once, few, many or a class of expanded clone.

v_gene: TRBV28
abundance: -
d_gene: TRBD2
j_gene: TRBJ2-7
CDR3nt: TGTGCCAGCATGGCGGGAGGCTACGAGCAGTACTTC
CDR3aa: CASMAGGYEQYF

v_gene: TRBV7-9
abundance: few
d_gene: -
j_gene: TRBJ2-2
CDR3nt: TGTGCCAGCAGCTTAGGCTCAGGAAACACCGGGGAGCTGTTTTTT
CDR3aa: CASSLGSGNTGELFF

v_gene: TRBV28
abundance: many
d_gene: -
j_gene: TRBJ1-1
CDR3nt: TGTGCCAGCAGTCGTCAGGGGATAGGCACTGAAGCTTTCTTT
CDR3aa: CASSRQGIGTEAFF

v_gene: TRBV7-9
abundance: once
d_gene: -
j_gene: TRBJ2-2
CDR3nt: TGTGCCAGCAGCTTAGCTGGAGTAAAGACCGGGGAGCTGTTTTTT
CDR3aa: CASSLAGVKTGELFF

v_gene: TRBV27
abundance: many
d_gene: -
j_gene: TRBJ2-7
CDR3nt: TGTGCCAGCGGCCCCCACTTGACTCCCTACGAGCAGTACTTC
CDR3aa: CASGPHLTPYEQYF

v_gene: TRBV9
abundance: -
d_gene: -
j_gene: TRBJ2-2
CDR3nt: TGTGCCAGCAGCGTAGTGCGGGGGAACACCGGGGAGCTGTTTTTT
CDR3aa: CASSVVRGNTGELFF

v_gene: TRBV7-2
abundance: -
d_gene: -
j_gene: TRBJ2-6
CDR3nt: TGTGCCAGCAGCTTACCGGGCGCTGGGGCCAACGTCCTGACTTTC
CDR3aa: CASSLPGAGANVLTF

v_gene: TRBV5-1
abundance: -
d_gene: -
j_gene: TRBJ2-3
CDR3nt: TGCGCCAGCAGCTCGAGCACAGATACGCAGTATTTT
CDR3aa: CASSSSTDTQYF

v_gene: TRBV19
abundance: -
d_gene: -
j_gene: TRBJ1-6
CDR3nt: TGTGCCAGTAGAATCATGACGGACTCACCCCTCCACTTT
CDR3aa: CASRIMTDSPLHF

v_gene: TRBV28
abundance: -
d_gene: TRBD2
j_gene: TRBJ2-7
CDR3nt: TGTGCCAGCAGTCCCCAGCGGGGGGGGCGCTTCTTGGAGCAGTACTTC
CDR3aa: CASSPQRGGRFLEQYF

v_gene: TRBV14
abundance: -
d_gene: -
j_gene: TRBJ2-1
CDR3nt: TGTGCCAGCAGCCCGACACACAATGAGCAGTTCTTC
CDR3aa: CASSPTHNEQFF

v_gene: TRBV7-9
abundance: once
d_gene: -
j_gene: TRBJ2-7
CDR3nt: TGTGCCAGCAGCCGAAAGACAGGACAATACGAGCAGTACTTC
CDR3aa: CASSRKTGQYEQYF

v_gene: TRBV30
abundance: -
d_gene: TRBD1
j_gene: TRBJ1-2
CDR3nt: TGTGCCTGGAGTGTACCAGGACAGGGCAACTATGGCTACACCTTC
CDR3aa: CAWSVPGQGNYGYTF

v_gene: TRBV9
abundance: -
d_gene: TRBD2
j_gene: TRBJ2-1
CDR3nt: TGTGCCAGCAGCCCGAGGACTAGCAGATCTGTTAACTCCTACAATGAGCAGTTCTTC
CDR3aa: CASSPRTSRSVNSYNEQFF

v_gene: TRBV2
abundance: many
d_gene: -
j_gene: TRBJ1-2
CDR3nt: TGTGCCAGCAGTGACCGCCCGGGAAGCTATGGCTACACCTTC
CDR3aa: CASSDRPGSYGYTF

v_gene: TRBV7-8
abundance: few
d_gene: TRBD2
j_gene: TRBJ2-7
CDR3nt: TGTGCCAGCAGCCCCTCTAGCGGGAGCTACGAGCAGTACTTC
CDR3aa: CASSPSSGSYEQYF

v_gene: TRBV5-1
abundance: few
d_gene: TRBD2
j_gene: TRBJ2-3
CDR3nt: TGCGCCAGCAGCTTGCGTCCTAGCGGGAACTCAGAGGATACGCAGTATTTT
CDR3aa: CASSLRPSGNSEDTQYF

v_gene: TRBV18
abundance: few
d_gene: -
j_gene: TRBJ2-1
CDR3nt: TGTGCCAGCTCACAACGGACAGACAATGAGCAGTTCTTC
CDR3aa: CASSQRTDNEQFF

v_gene: TRBV19
abundance: -
d_gene: TRBD1
j_gene: TRBJ2-3
CDR3nt: TGTGCCAGTGGAATAGAGGGGAGAAGGGACAGACCTTCTTACCGTGCAGATACGCAGTATTTT
CDR3aa: CASGIEGRRDRPSYRADTQYF

v_gene: TRBV15
abundance: -
d_gene: TRBD2
j_gene: TRBJ2-5
CDR3nt: TGTGCCACCAGCGACTCTAAAGCGGGAGAGTTTGAGACCCAGTACTTC
CDR3aa: CATSDSKAGEFETQYF

v_gene: TRBV5-1
abundance: once
d_gene: -
j_gene: TRBJ1-2
CDR3nt: TGCGCCAGGCTGCAGGGCTCAGAGAAAAAGGGCTACACCTTC
CDR3aa: CARLQGSEKKGYTF

v_gene: TRBV27
abundance: -
d_gene: TRBD1
j_gene: TRBJ1-1
CDR3nt: TGTGCCAGCAGTCAGACAGGGTCGTGGGTCACTGAAGCTTTCTTT
CDR3aa: CASSQTGSWVTEAFF

v_gene: TRBV5-1
abundance: -
d_gene: -
j_gene: TRBJ2-1
CDR3nt: TGCGCCAGCAGCTTGGCCGGCGACAATGAGCAGTTCTTC
CDR3aa: CASSLAGDNEQFF